There are many counts of the clone carrying this T cell receptor (beta chain). Its antigen is currently unknown. This record comes from a study of T-cell memory formation after mild COVID-19. Whole-study context: There were largely donor-specific TCR clusters.

TCRdb reanalysed the 5' RACE reads using MiXCR and keeps one entry per CDR3 protein. Of more than 80,000 distinct CDR3 sequences in the sample, 12% were seen once. Germline CDR1 reads SEHNR; CDR2 reads FQNEAQ (reference sequence). The CDR3 covers 13 residues. With 5 bases removed from V and 2 bases from J, the gap between germline ends came to 10 bases. Study-level findings and limits: Clonal second-wave expansions that peaked on day 37 had unconfirmed SARS-CoV-2 specificity.

The sample comprised PBMCs or a T cell subset sorted from them (not recorded which). The chain couples TRBV7-9 to TRBJ2-7; D is uncertain. The sequence was obtained from an adult woman who had mild COVID-19 (a few samples of this study predate the infection). Cell type and time point are not known. In nucleotides, the CDR3 is TGTGCCAGCAGCATTGACGCGACCTACGAGCAGTACTTC. Protein product: CASSIDATYEQYF.